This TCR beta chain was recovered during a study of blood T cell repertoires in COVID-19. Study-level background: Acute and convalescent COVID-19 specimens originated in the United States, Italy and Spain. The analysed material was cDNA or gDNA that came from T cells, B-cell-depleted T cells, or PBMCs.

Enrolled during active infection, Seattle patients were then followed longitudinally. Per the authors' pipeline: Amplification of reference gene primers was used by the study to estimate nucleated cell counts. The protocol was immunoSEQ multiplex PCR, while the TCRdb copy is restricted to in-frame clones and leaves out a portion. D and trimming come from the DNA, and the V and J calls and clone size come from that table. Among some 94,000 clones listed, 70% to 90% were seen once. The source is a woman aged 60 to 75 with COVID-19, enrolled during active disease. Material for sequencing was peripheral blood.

The chain's CDR3 is CASSHDTTGPTAEAFF. The DNA of the CDR3 is TGTGCCAGCAGCCATGATACGACAGGGCCGACGGCTGAAGCTTTCTTT. V usage is TRBV27 and J usage is TRBJ1-1, with 7 bases lining up with TRBD1. CDR1 and CDR2 (germline): MNHEY, SMNVEV (reference sequence). Unmatched junction bases numbered 16, after V lost 6 bases and J lost 6 bases. This CDR3 is 16 amino acids long.